The source of this TCR beta chain is a study of blood T cells in healthy people across ages. The study, taken as a whole, reports: More naive CD4+ cells and higher diversity were found in long-lived than in aged donors. A roughly linear age-dependent decrease characterized TCR beta diversity per million T cells.

A second PCR, run for roughly 7 to 11 cycles, used a sample-barcoded 5' primer plus a J-beta primer mix. TCRdb reprocessed the 5' RACE reads via MiXCR and lists one record per CDR3 protein. The repertoire holds 550,000 to 750,000 distinct CDR3 sequences, with approximately 21% as singletons. This clonotype was picked up a small number of times. The antigen is not known. CDR3 length: 13 amino acids. The V and J ends lost 3 bases and 5 bases respectively, with 7 bases between them. Germline CDR1 is SGHTA and CDR2 is FQGNSA. The source material was blood. This TCR came from a man in his sixties or seventies in good health. The chain links TRBV7-2 to TRBJ1-4; D remains unclear. The CDR3 nucleotides are TGTGCCAGCAGCTTGGAGGGAAATGAAAAACTGTTTTTT. Translated: CASSLEGNEKLFF.